The clone carrying this T cell receptor beta chain was detected only once. Its antigen is unknown. Compared with germline, one end of the junction differs, possibly owing to a read error. The library came from three nested PCR rounds adapted from ARM-PCR protocols. TCRdb fed the multiplex PCR reads into MiXCR, producing one record per CDR3 protein. This sample yields 80,000 or so distinct CDR3 sequences, of which 70% to 90% are seen a single time; about 54% belongs to the top ten. The sample is drawn from a study of tumor and adjacent non-tumor tissue in lung cancer. For the study at large: Histology: around twelve adenocarcinoma, 2 squamous cell carcinoma, 1 small cell lung cancer. On average, productive TCRbeta reads reached about 4.17 million per sample. The patients, around 11 men and five or six women, were about 31 to 80 with stage I to III disease. Study-level findings and limits: TCR diversity was significantly greater in tumor than normal lung tissue.

Germline V gene lookup returns CDR1 SGHAT and CDR2 FQNNGV. The CDR3 loop spans 14 amino acids. The template was RNA from unsorted bulk tissue. The normal lung tissue was taken more than 3 cm from the tumor edge. This sequence joins TRBV11-2 and TRBJ2-6; D perhaps matches TRBD1 (5 bases). This sequence originates from a man in his sixties with non-small cell lung cancer. Specimen: distant non-tumor lung tissue. CDR3 bases: TGTACCAGTAGTCCTATTTCTGGGGCCAACGTCCTGACCTTC. Protein: CTSSPISGANVLTF. Combining the CDR3 with reference TRBV11-2 and TRBJ2-6 gives the whole variable domain EAGVAQSPRYKIIEKRQSVAFWCNPISGHATLYWYQQILGQGPKLLIQFQNNGVVDDSQLPKDRFSAERLKGVDSTLKIQPAKLEDSAVYLCTSSPISGANVLTFGAGSRLTVL.